One and the same sample provided the 29 T cell receptor beta chains below, sequenced in a study of T cell responses to AZD1222 COVID-19 vaccine. TCRdb's copy holds only in-frame clones and misses some; the assay was immunoSEQ multiplex PCR. The sample lists some 130,000 clones; around 92% were seen once. This specimen was peripheral blood, taken 28 days after the second AZD1222 dose. All receptors come from an adult who received the AZD1222 COVID-19 vaccine.

The chain links TRBV5-8 to TRBJ1-2, with a possible D match to TRBD1 (6 bases). V dropped 2 bases and J dropped 2 bases, with 16 bases sitting between them. The CDR3 runs 16 residues. CDR1 SGHTS and CDR2 YDEGEE come from the germline V gene. The CDR3 sequence is CASSFPGHGPNYGYTF. As DNA, the CDR3 is TGTGCCAGCAGCTTCCCGGGACACGGGCCGAACTATGGCTACACCTTC. Full variable domain (outside the CDR3, taken from reference TRBV5-8 and TRBJ1-2): EAGVTQSPTHLIKTRGQQATLRCSPISGHTSVYWYQQALGLGLQFLLWYDEGEERNRGNFPPRFSGRQFPNYSSELNVNALELEDSALYLCASSFPGHGPNYGYTFGSGTRLTVV.

This clone was counted between two and nine times. The V call is TRBV7-3, the J call TRBJ2-1, with D hard to call. The CDR3 sequence is 15 residues long. Trimming cost V 5 bases and J 0 bases, with 11 bases left between them. Germline values: CDR1 SGHTA, CDR2 FQGTGA. CDR3 sequence (DNA): TGTGCCAGCAGCCCGATGGGTGGCTCCTACAATGAGCAGTTCTTC. It yields the protein CASSPMGGSYNEQFF.

This clone was seen a single time. The J gene is TRBJ1-1, the V gene TRBV5-1, with D tentatively TRBD1 (5 bases). Germline loops: CDR1 SGHRS, CDR2 YFSETQ. Trimming removed 4 bases from V and 1 base from J, with 14 bases in between. This CDR3 is built from 15 residues. CDR3 region: CASSPAQGGNTEAFF. The CDR3 DNA reads as TGCGCCAGCAGCCCGGCCCAGGGTGGGAACACTGAAGCTTTCTTT. Full variable domain (outside the CDR3, taken from reference TRBV5-1 and TRBJ1-1): KAGVTQTPRYLIKTRGQQVTLSCSPISGHRSVSWYQQTPGQGLQFLFEYFSETQRNKGNFPGRFSGRQFSNSRSEMNVSTLELGDSALYLCASSPAQGGNTEAFFGQGTRLTVV.

This chain joins TRBV4-1 and TRBJ2-5, with a weak D call TRBD2 (7 bases). The CDR3 contains 15 residues. V was clipped by 3 bases and J by 4 bases, with 15 bases between them. Germline loops: CDR1 MGHRA, CDR2 YSYEKL. CDR3 bases: TGCGCCAGCAGCCAGGGCAGGGGCGGGGGAGAGACCCAGTACTTC. This codes for CASSQGRGGGETQYF.

The chain is built from TRBV30 and TRBJ1-1, with unresolved D. Germline V lookup: CDR1 GTSNPN, CDR2 SVGIG (reference sequence). The CDR3 loop spans 13 amino acids. Trimming removed 3 bases at V and 1 base at J, with 9 bases between. CDR3 sequence reads: CAWSRTENTEAFF. The CDR3 nucleotides are TGTGCCTGGAGCCGGACGGAGAACACTGAAGCTTTCTTT.

The gene calls are TRBV3-1 (or the pseudogene TRBV3-2) and TRBJ1-5; D is unresolved. CDR1 is LGHDT, CDR2 YNNKEL, per germline (reference sequence). V dropped 5 bases and J dropped 0 bases, with 5 bases sitting between them. The CDR3 has 13 residues. The CDR3 coding sequence is TGTGCCAGCAGCTTTAATAGCAATCAGCCCCAGCATTTT. Its protein is CASSFNSNQPQHF.

V is TRBV3-1 (or the pseudogene TRBV3-2) and J is TRBJ1-6; 8 nucleotides line up with TRBD1. J was trimmed by 4 bases and V by 5 bases; bases with no gene match: 4. The CDR3 is 15 amino acids. Germline V gene lookup returns CDR1 LGHDT and CDR2 YNNKEL (reference sequence). Here the CDR3 DNA reads TGTGCCAGCAGCTACAGACAGGGGTATAATTCACCCCTCCACTTT. Amino acid sequence: CASSYRQGYNSPLHF.

The chain has TRBV18 and TRBJ1-3; 8 positions match TRBD1. The V and J ends lost 3 bases and 1 base, in that order; junction bases with no gene match: 5. This CDR3 has 16 residues. CDR1 and CDR2 (germline): KGHSH, LQKENI. CDR3 DNA sequence: TGTGCCAGCTCACCTGGACAGGGAGGTTCTGGAAACACCATATATTTT. Its protein is CASSPGQGGSGNTIYF.

This rearrangement joins TRBV5-4 to TRBJ2-3; 10 positions agree with TRBD1. Germline trimming cut 4 bases from V and 4 bases from J; bases unmatched to any gene: 6. Germline V lookup: CDR1 SGHNT, CDR2 YYREEE (reference sequence). The CDR3 covers 15 residues. CDR3 residues: CASSIRTGGADTQYF. The CDR3 DNA sequence: TGTGCCAGCAGCATCCGGACAGGGGGGGCAGATACGCAGTATTTT. The full variable domain, with the rest looked up from reference TRBV5-4 and TRBJ2-3, is ETGVTQSPTHLIKTRGQQVTLRCSSQSGHNTVSWYQQALGQGPQFIFQYYREEENGRGNFPPRFSGLQFPNYSSELNVNALELDDSALYLCASSIRTGGADTQYFGPGTRLTVL.

The CDR3: CASSPRGGENEQFF. CDR3 nucleotides: TGTGCCAGCTCACCAAGGGGGGGTGAGAATGAGCAGTTCTTC. The chain recombines TRBV18 with TRBJ2-1; D may be TRBD2 (7 bases). This CDR3 contains 14 residues. V dropped 2 bases and J dropped 7 bases, with 12 bases sitting between them. Germline CDR1 reads KGHSH; CDR2 reads LQKENI.

V usage is TRBV29-1 and J usage is TRBJ2-3; TRBD2 aligns across 11 bases. This CDR3 is 15 amino acids long. With 3 bases clipped from V and 6 bases from J, the junction kept 8 bases outside the gene matches. Germline lookup yields CDR1 SQVTM and CDR2 ANQGSEA. CDR3 coding DNA: TGCAGCGTTGAGGCTAGCGGGGGGTACTGGGATACGCAGTATTTT. Translation gives CSVEASGGYWDTQYF.

Here the CDR3 reads CASRPPTSGRGHTQYF. CDR3 bases: TGTGCCAGCAGACCACCGACTAGCGGGAGAGGTCATACGCAGTATTTT. The genes are TRBV11-1 and TRBJ2-3; 12 bases agree with TRBD2. V trimming: 6 bases; J trimming: 7 bases; junction bases outside the gene matches: 11. Germline CDR1 is SGHAT and CDR2 is FQDESV (reference sequence). This CDR3 has 16 amino acids. The complete variable domain, with remaining parts taken from reference TRBV11-1 and TRBJ2-3, reads EAEVAQSPRYKITEKSQAVAFWCDPISGHATLYWYRQILGQGPELLVQFQDESVVDDSQLPKDRFSAERLKGVDSTLKIQPAELGDSAMYLCASRPPTSGRGHTQYFGPGTRLTVL.

J is TRBJ2-7 and V is TRBV24-1, with TRBD1 identical over 9 bases. This CDR3 has 18 amino acids. Per germline, CDR1 KGHDR and CDR2 SFDVKD. J was trimmed by 0 bases and V by 3 bases; bases with no gene match: 11. The CDR3 sequence is CATSDTSGDRVSSYEQYF. CDR3 nucleotides: TGTGCCACCAGTGATACGAGTGGGGACAGGGTGAGCTCCTACGAGCAGTACTTC.

This chain connects TRBV5-5 to TRBJ2-5, with TRBD2 as a possible D gene (5 bases). Trimming removed 2 bases from V and 5 bases from J, with 16 bases in between. Per the germline V gene, CDR1 is SGHKS and CDR2 is YYEKEE (reference sequence). The CDR3 spans 15 residues. CDR3 coding DNA: TGTGCCAGCAGCTTTGTAGGAGGTCCGGAGGAGACCCAGTACTTC. This encodes CASSFVGGPEETQYF.

The CDR3 loop reads CASSQNLYGYTF. The CDR3 nucleotides are TGTGCCAGCAGTCAGAACCTCTATGGCTACACCTTC. The chain is built from TRBV12-3 or TRBV12-4 and TRBJ1-2, with D uncertain. The CDR3 totals 12 residues. Trimming shortened V by 5 bases and J by 4 bases, and 8 bases separated the two germline ends.

The chain recombines TRBV10-3 with TRBJ1-1; maybe TRBD1 (6 bases). The V and J ends lost 4 bases and 3 bases respectively, with 18 bases between them. The CDR3 loop spans 16 amino acids. CDR1 and CDR2 from the germline V gene are ENHRY and SYGVKD. CDR3 DNA sequence: TGTGCCATCAGTGCCCAGGGGAGGGGCGGGGACACTGAAGCTTTCTTT. It yields the protein CAISAQGRGGDTEAFF.

The V gene is TRBV27, the J gene TRBJ1-1; 7 bases fit TRBD1. This CDR3 contains 15 residues. Germline CDR1 and CDR2: MNHEY and SMNVEV (reference sequence). Trimming removed 4 bases from V and 1 base from J; junction bases left unmatched: 6. As DNA, the CDR3 is TGTGCCAGCAGTTCAAGGGGGCTCGGGAACACTGAAGCTTTCTTT. The encoded protein is CASSSRGLGNTEAFF.

J is TRBJ1-1 and V is TRBV7-2; perhaps TRBD1 as D (6 bases). Germline assignment: CDR1 SGHTA and CDR2 FQGNSA. The CDR3 runs to 13 residues. V lost 1 base and J 11 bases, leaving 14 bases between the germline ends. This chain's CDR3 is CASSLDLDRMAFF. The CDR3 nucleotides read TGTGCCAGCAGCTTAGATCTGGACAGAATGGCTTTCTTT.

The chain employs TRBV10-3 and TRBJ1-5; perhaps TRBD1 as D (6 bases). CDR1 ENHRY and CDR2 SYGVKD come from the germline V gene. V gave up 5 bases and J gave up 2 bases, with 13 bases separating them. The CDR3 totals 15 residues. The CDR3 sequence is CAISPEAGGNQPQHF. DNA of the CDR3: TGTGCCATCAGTCCCGAGGCAGGGGGCAATCAGCCCCAGCATTTT.

The rearrangement joins TRBV15 to TRBJ2-1; 9 positions agree with TRBD1. The germline gives CDR1 LNHNV, CDR2 YYDKDF (reference sequence). The length of the CDR3 is 16 residues. V trimming: 0 bases; J trimming: 5 bases; junction bases outside the gene matches: 5. The CDR3 DNA sequence: TGTGCCACCAGCAGAGATGCCGGGACAGGGAACAATGAGCAGTTCTTC. Translating gives CATSRDAGTGNNEQFF.

This chain connects TRBV7-9 to TRBJ1-6; 12 bases are shared with TRBD1. The CDR3 has 18 amino acids. CDR1 is SEHNR, CDR2 FQNEAQ, per germline (reference sequence). The V segment lost 4 bases and the J segment 7 bases; nucleotides outside the gene matches: 11. The CDR3 spells CASSYGTGGPLGNSPLHF. In DNA, the CDR3 is TGTGCCAGCAGCTACGGGACAGGGGGCCCCCTTGGGAATTCACCCCTCCACTTT.

The rearrangement uses TRBV6-1 and TRBJ1-2; D is ambiguous. The CDR3 consists of 11 residues. CDR1 and CDR2 from the germline V gene are MNHNS and SASEGT. Trimming left V 3 bases short and J 8 bases short, with 7 bases between. The DNA of the CDR3 is TGTGCCAGCAGTGATGGGAAGGGCTACACCTTC. Protein product: CASSDGKGYTF.

This chain connects TRBV5-1 to TRBJ1-3; no firm D call. Looked up from germline, CDR1 is SGHRS and CDR2 is YFSETQ. This CDR3 is built from 16 residues. V shed 4 bases and J shed 2 bases, with 16 bases lying between them. The CDR3 DNA sequence: TGCGCCAGCAGCGCAGCCCCTTCTTCAGCTGGAAACACCATATATTTT. This sequence encodes CASSAAPSSAGNTIYF.

V is TRBV2 and J is TRBJ1-5; the match to TRBD1 covers 7 bases. Per germline, CDR1 SNHLY and CDR2 FYNNEI. The CDR3 contains 13 residues. The J segment lost 4 bases and the V segment lost 6 bases, leaving 3 bases of the junction unmatched. The CDR3, as DNA: TGTGCCAGCAGCGACAGGGAGAATCAGCCCCAGCATTTT. Translated, it gives CASSDRENQPQHF.

The V call is TRBV5-1, the J call TRBJ2-5; 10 positions agree with TRBD1. Per germline, CDR1 SGHRS and CDR2 YFSETQ. CDR3 size: 18 residues. The V and J ends lost 2 bases and 5 bases, in that order; junction bases with no gene match: 15. Here the CDR3 reads CASSFLTGGAIGSETQYF. The CDR3 DNA reads as TGCGCCAGCAGCTTCTTGACAGGGGGCGCGATAGGGTCGGAGACCCAGTACTTC.

J is TRBJ2-2 and V is TRBV5-1; possible D gene TRBD2, 6 bases. This CDR3 contains 16 residues. V lost 1 base and J 0 bases, leaving 10 bases between the germline ends. Germline V gene lookup returns CDR1 SGHRS and CDR2 YFSETQ. The CDR3 bases are TGCGCCAGCAGCTTGCGGCGGGGCGCGAACACCGGGGAGCTGTTTTTT. It is translated as CASSLRRGANTGELFF.

The CDR3 region is CASSSDPGREAFF. The DNA for the CDR3 is TGCGCCAGCAGTTCTGACCCGGGCCGTGAAGCTTTCTTT. This sequence joins TRBV5-1 and TRBJ1-1; D not resolved. V was pared by 5 bases and J by 7 bases, with 15 bases between. The CDR3 has 13 residues. Germline V CDR1 and CDR2: SGHRS, YFSETQ.

In this sample, this clone turned up a few times. V and J are TRBV6-5 and TRBJ1-1, with D unresolved. Trimming took 0 bases from V and 1 from J, leaving 9 bases between them. This CDR3 spans 15 amino acids. The germline gives CDR1 MNHEY, CDR2 SVGAGI. The CDR3 coding sequence is TGTGCCAGCAGTTACTCGACGACGGGGAACACTGAAGCTTTCTTT. Translation gives CASSYSTTGNTEAFF.

This chain links TRBV4-2 with TRBJ2-5; D gene unclear. Germline V gene sequence: CDR1 LGHNA, CDR2 YNFKEQ. This CDR3 comprises 14 residues. The V and J ends lost 2 bases and 1 base respectively, with 8 bases between them. CDR3 sequence: CASSQLQVQETQYF. The CDR3 nucleotides read TGTGCCAGCAGCCAACTGCAAGTCCAAGAGACCCAGTACTTC.